The entry below gives a single TCR beta chain sequence along with its context. The study drew participants aged about 18 to 95 years from about two dozen US areas. Sequencing used immunoSEQ multiplex PCR; TCRdb keeps in-frame clones, though not all of them. The sample comprises around 330,000 clones, around 86% of which are singletons, and roughly 5% rests with the top ten. This entry comes from a study of blood T cell repertoires in COVID-19. Germline CDR1 and CDR2: MDHEN and SYDVKM. V lost 6 bases and J 0 bases, leaving 15 bases between the germline ends. This CDR3 contains 16 residues. Sequencing was carried out using PBMCs or T cells enriched from blood (not recorded which). The chain carries TRBV28 and TRBJ1-5; a weak D match, TRBD1 (6 bases). The TCR comes from a man in his sixties who had recovered from COVID-19. CDR3 coding DNA: TGTGCCAGCAGGGAATCCAGGGGATATAGCAATCAGCCCCAGCATTTT. Its protein product is CASRESRGYSNQPQHF.